This entry lists 29 T cell receptor beta chains sequenced from one sample in a study of OX40 agonist ivuxolimab in advanced cancers. Method: immunoSEQ multiplex PCR; TCRdb's copy keeps in-frame clones and lacks some. Here the sample spans under 85,000 clones, around 94% being singletons. Sequencing used CD4+ or CD8+ T cells sorted from blood, obtained in a trial of the OX40 agonist ivuxolimab. These receptors were obtained from an adult with an advanced solid tumor such as melanoma, head and neck, liver or kidney cancer.

The chain links TRBV11-1 to TRBJ2-7; a possible D gene is TRBD1 (6 bases). This CDR3 spans 13 amino acids. The V gene lost 5 bases and the J gene lost 5 bases, with 13 bases spanning the gap. CDR1 and CDR2 (germline): SGHAT, FQDESV (reference sequence). CDR3 amino acids: CASSPAQGHEQYF. Here the CDR3 DNA reads TGTGCCAGCAGCCCAGCACAGGGCCACGAGCAGTACTTC.

In this sample, this clone turned up once. CDR3 in amino acids: CATSRDKGRVGIQYF. CDR3 in DNA: TGTGCCACCAGCAGAGATAAGGGCAGGGTGGGGATTCAGTACTTC. This rearrangement joins TRBV15 to TRBJ2-4, with D perhaps TRBD1 (5 bases). V was cut by 0 bases and J by 10 bases, with 16 bases left in between. The CDR3 sequence is 15 residues long. Germline V gene lookup returns CDR1 LNHNV and CDR2 YYDKDF (reference sequence). The full variable domain, rest sourced from reference TRBV15 and TRBJ2-4, is DAMVIQNPRYQVTQFGKPVTLSCSQTLNHNVMYWYQQKSSQAPKLLFHYYDKDFNNEADTPDNFQSRRPNTSFCFLDIRSPGLGDTAMYLCATSRDKGRVGIQYFGAGTRLSVL.

The rearrangement links TRBV7-6 to TRBJ1-1; weak D call: TRBD1 (6 bases). The CDR3 is 14 residues long. CDR1 is SGHVS and CDR2 is FNYEAQ in the germline V gene. Trimming shortened V by 6 bases and J by 6 bases, and 17 bases separated the two germline ends. This CDR3 is CASSLAGAAAEAFF. CDR3 in DNA: TGTGCCAGCAGTTTGGCAGGGGCCGCAGCTGAAGCTTTCTTT.

The chain has TRBV15 and TRBJ2-1, with a weak D call TRBD1 (5 bases). Germline lookup yields CDR1 LNHNV and CDR2 YYDKDF (reference sequence). The CDR3 has 15 residues. The ends were cut back, 0 bases at V and 4 bases at J, with 10 bases in the middle. The CDR3 region is CATSRDDRPYNEQFF. The CDR3 DNA is TGTGCCACCAGCAGAGATGACAGACCGTACAATGAGCAGTTCTTC. Complete variable domain (other parts from reference TRBV15 and TRBJ2-1): DAMVIQNPRYQVTQFGKPVTLSCSQTLNHNVMYWYQQKSSQAPKLLFHYYDKDFNNEADTPDNFQSRRPNTSFCFLDIRSPGLGDTAMYLCATSRDDRPYNEQFFGPGTRLTVL.

V gene TRBV6-5 combines with J gene TRBJ1-1; 9 nucleotides agree with TRBD1. Trimming at V came to 0 bases and at J to 5 bases, leaving 4 bases not matched to a gene. The CDR3 consists of 15 residues. Looked up from germline, CDR1 is MNHEY and CDR2 is SVGAGI. The CDR3 sequence is CASSYSGTGRTEAFF. In nucleotides, the CDR3 is TGTGCCAGCAGTTACTCCGGGACAGGGAGAACTGAAGCTTTCTTT.

The CDR3 bases are TGTGCCAGCAGCCCCCGGGACAGCCAAGAGACCCAGTACTTC. Its translation is CASSPRDSQETQYF. The chain employs TRBV7-6 and TRBJ2-5; 7 positions agree with TRBD1. This CDR3 contains 14 residues. CDR1 is SGHVS and CDR2 is FNYEAQ in the germline V gene. Trimming cost V 5 bases and J 1 base; bases outside gene matches: 4.

The chain combines TRBV9 with TRBJ1-3; 7 nucleotides align to TRBD1. There are 15 residues in the CDR3. Trimming took 3 bases from V and 4 from J; bases not matched to a gene: 7. Germline-derived CDR1 and CDR2 are SGDLS and YYNGEE. CDR3 residues: CASSAGLDRGNTIYF. As DNA, the CDR3 is TGTGCCAGCAGCGCCGGATTGGACAGGGGAAACACCATATATTTT.

V gene TRBV6-5 combines with J gene TRBJ1-5, with TRBD1 as a possible D gene (5 bases). Germline CDR1 is MNHEY and CDR2 is SVGAGI. The CDR3 is made up of 16 amino acids. Trimming shortened V by 2 bases and J by 5 bases, and 16 bases separated the two germline ends. The CDR3 spells CASSYGSGTADQPQHF. The CDR3 coding sequence is TGTGCCAGCAGTTACGGATCCGGGACGGCGGATCAGCCCCAGCATTTT.

The chain uses TRBV9 and TRBJ2-7; 9 nucleotides line up with TRBD1. The CDR3 consists of 16 residues. V lost 0 bases, J lost 2 bases, and 6 bases stayed unmatched. Germline CDR1 SGDLS, CDR2 YYNGEE. The CDR3 bases are TGTGCCAGCAGCGTAGGTAGGGACAGGGATGCCTACGAGCAGTACTTC. Translation: CASSVGRDRDAYEQYF.

With regard to this clone: This CDR3 fails to terminate in the conserved phenylalanine or tryptophan, so it likely reflects a read error. The DNA is omitted, as the CDR3 cannot be located on it reliably, and the CDR3 follows TCRdb's listing. The V gene is TRBV7-2, the J gene TRBJ2-7. Germline CDR1 and CDR2: SGHTA and FQGNSA. Including both end residues, the CDR3 is 8 amino acids long. The CDR3 reads CASSLAFI.

V usage is TRBV7-9 and J usage is TRBJ1-1; D might be TRBD1 (6 bases). Germline assignment: CDR1 SEHNR and CDR2 FQNEAQ (reference sequence). The V gene lost 4 bases and the J gene lost 1 base, with 13 bases spanning the gap. CDR3 length: 15 amino acids. The CDR3 bases are TGTGCCAGCAGCTCAGAGGGACACCCGAACACTGAAGCTTTCTTT. Translation gives CASSSEGHPNTEAFF.

The rearrangement uses TRBV10-3 and TRBJ2-7; TRBD1 is a possible D gene (7 bases). V was pared by 4 bases and J by 2 bases, with 18 bases between. The length of the CDR3 is 16 residues. Germline lookup yields CDR1 ENHRY and CDR2 SYGVKD. The CDR3 protein is CAISVSQEGATYEQYF. The CDR3 DNA reads as TGTGCCATCAGTGTCTCTCAGGAGGGGGCAACCTACGAGCAGTACTTC.

V gene TRBV9 combines with J gene TRBJ1-4, with TRBD1 matching 11 bases. Germline V gives CDR1 SGDLS, CDR2 YYNGEE. After removal of 2 bases from V and 3 bases from J, the junction contained 6 bases not matched to a gene. This CDR3 region has 17 residues. CDR3 nucleotide sequence: TGTGCCAGCAGCGTGGACAGGGGGCTAATCGCTAATGAAAAACTGTTTTTT. Translated: CASSVDRGLIANEKLFF.

V gene TRBV7-9 combines with J gene TRBJ2-7; D could derive from TRBD1 or TRBD2 (5 bases each). The germline V and J ends were trimmed by 5 bases and 5 bases, with 16 bases remaining between them. The CDR3 runs 14 residues. Germline-derived CDR1 and CDR2 are SEHNR and FQNEAQ (reference sequence). The CDR3 sequence is CASSMTGTTHEQYF. Here the CDR3 DNA reads TGTGCCAGCAGCATGACCGGGACGACCCACGAGCAGTACTTC.

The chain is built from TRBV6-6 and TRBJ2-7; D gene ambiguous. The germline CDR1 and CDR2 sequences are MNHNY and SVGAGI (reference sequence). The CDR3 spans 12 residues. V was cut by 2 bases and J by 2 bases, with 4 bases left in between. The CDR3 coding sequence is TGTGCCAGCAGTTACGGGCCCTACGAGCAGTACTTC. Protein: CASSYGPYEQYF.

The genes are TRBV6-1 and TRBJ1-4; 11 positions agree with TRBD1. This CDR3 is 15 amino acids long. V trimming: 2 bases; J trimming: 7 bases; junction bases outside the gene matches: 3. CDR1 is MNHNS, CDR2 SASEGT, per germline. Written as DNA, the CDR3 is TGTGCCAGCAGTGAAAAGGGGACAGGGGGTGAAAAACTGTTTTTT. Translating gives CASSEKGTGGEKLFF.

The chain uses TRBV27 and TRBJ1-2; weak D call: TRBD1 (6 bases). V was trimmed by 6 bases and J by 5 bases, leaving 22 bases between them. Germline assignment: CDR1 MNHEY and CDR2 SMNVEV (reference sequence). The CDR3 contains 16 residues. In nucleotides, the CDR3 is TGTGCCAGCAGCCCTCCGGGGGGGCGGCTTTGGTATGGCTACACCTTC. Protein: CASSPPGGRLWYGYTF.

The chain combines TRBV5-1 with TRBJ2-1; 7 nucleotides match TRBD1. CDR3 length: 16 residues. The trim removed 2 bases at V and 0 bases at J, leaving 5 bases unmatched. Germline lookup yields CDR1 SGHRS and CDR2 YFSETQ. CDR3 nucleotide sequence: TGCGCCAGCAGCTTCAAGGGGGCGAGCTCCTACAATGAGCAGTTCTTC. Translated: CASSFKGASSYNEQFF.

The J gene is TRBJ2-3, the V gene TRBV7-9, with 8 positions matching TRBD1. The germline CDR1 and CDR2 sequences are SEHNR and FQNEAQ (reference sequence). The V gene end was trimmed by 5 bases and the J gene end by 0 bases; junction bases not matched to a gene: 7. The CDR3 totals 16 residues. CDR3 in DNA: TGTGCCAGCAGCCATCGGACAGGGTACAGCACAGATACGCAGTATTTT. Translation gives CASSHRTGYSTDTQYF.

The chain employs TRBV15 and TRBJ2-1; D tentatively reads TRBD1 or TRBD2 (5 bases each). The CDR3 length is 15 residues. Trimming left V 1 base short and J 2 bases short, with 9 bases between. The germline V gene has CDR1 LNHNV and CDR2 YYDKDF (reference sequence). The CDR3 DNA reads TGTGCCACCAGCAGAGTAAGGGACCCCTACAATGAGCAGTTCTTC. Its protein is CATSRVRDPYNEQFF.

DNA for the CDR3: TGTGCCAGCAGTTACTCGCAGGGGATAGGCGAGACCCAGTACTTC. Its translation is CASSYSQGIGETQYF. The rearrangement links TRBV6-5 to TRBJ2-5; maybe TRBD1 (6 bases). The CDR3 has 15 amino acids. Deletions cut 0 bases from V and 5 bases from J, with 13 bases between. Germline-derived CDR1 and CDR2 are MNHEY and SVGAGI.

V is TRBV10-3 and J is TRBJ1-5, with 8 bases lining up with TRBD1. Germline V gives CDR1 ENHRY, CDR2 SYGVKD. J lost 5 bases, V lost 0 bases, and 3 bases had no gene match. CDR3 length: 15 residues. CDR3 DNA: TGTGCCATCAGTGAGTCACAGGGGGGGGATCAGCCCCAGCATTTT. Protein: CAISESQGGDQPQHF.

The sample holds a few counts of this clone. V and J are TRBV7-9 and TRBJ2-7; D might be TRBD1 (5 bases). Germline loops: CDR1 SEHNR, CDR2 FQNEAQ (reference sequence). This CDR3 spans 12 amino acids. Between the trimmed V and J ends, which lost 5 bases and 5 bases, there was a span of 10 bases. The CDR3 nucleotides are TGTGCCAGCAGCCCAGGGTTCCACGAGCAGTACTTC. Translating gives CASSPGFHEQYF.

The chain uses TRBV4-3 and TRBJ1-1, with D hard to call. Looked up from germline, CDR1 is LGHNA and CDR2 is YSLEER. Trimming left V 3 bases short and J 8 bases short, with 13 bases between. The CDR3 is 13 amino acids. This CDR3 is CASSQDPETEAFF. The CDR3 nucleotides read TGCGCCAGCAGCCAGGATCCAGAGACCGAAGCTTTCTTT.

The genes are TRBV6-5 and TRBJ2-7; D possibly corresponds to TRBD2 (5 bases). Germline assignment: CDR1 MNHEY and CDR2 SVGAGI. Between the trimmed V and J ends, which lost 8 bases and 9 bases, there was a span of 14 bases. This CDR3 is built from 11 residues. The CDR3 sequence: CASLGLLGQYF. In DNA form, the CDR3 reads TGTGCCAGCCTCGGGTTACTAGGGCAGTACTTC.

Only one count was recorded for this clone. Written as DNA, the CDR3 is TGTGCCAGTAGTATCTCCGGGACTAGGTACAATGAGCAGTTCTTC. It yields the protein CASSISGTRYNEQFF. This chain joins TRBV19 and TRBJ2-1, with 8 positions matching TRBD2. Per the germline V gene, CDR1 is LNHDA and CDR2 is SQIVND (reference sequence). The CDR3 runs 15 residues. Losses at the gene ends were 3 bases for V and 4 bases for J; bases not matched to a gene: 5.

The chain combines TRBV11-3 with TRBJ2-3; D not resolved. V shed 0 bases and J shed 2 bases, with 9 bases lying between them. This CDR3 comprises 15 residues. Germline V lookup: CDR1 SGHNT, CDR2 YENEEA. The CDR3 spells CASSLDSGSTDTQYF. The CDR3 DNA reads as TGTGCCAGCAGCTTAGATTCAGGATCCACAGATACGCAGTATTTT.

The gene calls are TRBV11-2 and TRBJ2-1; 11 bases agree with TRBD2. Trimming at V came to 6 bases and at J to 6 bases, leaving 13 bases not matched to a gene. The CDR3 is made up of 17 amino acids. Per the germline V gene, CDR1 is SGHAT and CDR2 is FQNNGV. In DNA, the CDR3 is TGTGCCAGCAGTTTGCTAAAAGGGACTAGCGGATTCAATGAGCAGTTCTTC. Translating it yields CASSLLKGTSGFNEQFF.

This chain connects TRBV6-5 to TRBJ1-5; a possible D gene is TRBD1 (5 bases). Trimming shortened V by 7 bases and J by 3 bases, and 10 bases separated the two germline ends. The CDR3 is 13 residues long. Germline V gene data show CDR1 as MNHEY and CDR2 as SVGAGI. The DNA for the CDR3 is TGTGCCAGCATAGGGACGGTCAATCAGCCCCAGCATTTT. Protein sequence: CASIGTVNQPQHF.